This record looks at one TCR beta chain sequence and its context. The data were obtained in a study of blood T cell repertoires in COVID-19. Study at large: From the United States, Italy and Spain came samples of acute and convalescent COVID-19. Sources were T cells, B-cell-depleted T cells, or PBMCs; the material itself was cDNA or gDNA.

Study processing details: Counts of nucleated cells, estimated from reference gene primer amplification, were obtained. The protocol was immunoSEQ multiplex PCR, while the TCRdb copy is restricted to in-frame clones and leaves out a portion. D and trimming were read from the DNA, whereas the V and J calls and clone size are those reported in that table. This sample has about 37,000 clones; roughly nine tenths occur once, and the top ten carry less than 7%. Germline V CDR1 and CDR2: SEHNR, FQNEAQ (reference sequence). The V gene end was trimmed by 6 bases and the J gene end by 5 bases; junction bases not matched to a gene: 5. This CDR3 has 15 amino acids.

This TCR derives from a human donor in a cohort sampled during active COVID-19. The sequenced sample was peripheral blood. The rearrangement uses TRBV7-9 and TRBJ2-1; 12 bases fit TRBD2. Here the CDR3 reads CASSSSGRAHNEQFF. DNA of the CDR3: TGTGCCAGCAGTTCTAGCGGGAGGGCCCACAATGAGCAGTTCTTC.